This entry concerns a single T cell receptor beta chain. The antigen this receptor binds is unknown. Base qualities are not recorded, but no much larger clone differs from it by a single base. Within the sample, other DNA sequences also encode this same CDR3. This sample stems from a study of graft-versus-host responses after intestinal transplantation (dated by TCRdb to the early 2020s). Regarding the research as a whole: Multivisceral, liver-intestinal, or isolated intestinal transplants were received by the recipients. Every recipient was given anti-thymocyte globulin induction, followed by 2 to 4 years of maintenance tacrolimus and steroids. Graft-versus-host and host-versus-graft alloreactive T cell clones were tracked in the graft, circulation and bone marrow after intestinal transplantation using bulk TCR-beta CDR3 sequencing. To identify alloreactive clones, pre-transplant mixed lymphocyte reaction products were sequenced and compared with unstimulated pre-transplant donor and recipient T cells. The cohort enrolled roughly 25 intestinal transplant recipients including one retransplant, and a few patients lacking pretransplant specimens were excluded. A peak of at least 4% donor T cells among recipient peripheral blood mononuclear cells was the definition used for donor T cell macrochimerism. Rather than being sequenced by the commercial service, samples from three later patients were sequenced in-house on an Illumina MiSeq and processed with MiXCR. Here is what the overall study found, with its caveats: Early after transplant, peak levels of circulating GvH clones were found to be associated with declines in HvG clones. In the allografts of patients with donor T cell macrochimerism, GvH to HvG T cell clonal ratios were high. The conclusions were limited by the relatively low number and heterogeneity of the intestinal transplant patients. GvH clones turned up in recipient bone marrow, with some appearing earlier in ileal mucosa or blood, a pattern consistent with an intestinal mucosal origin.

The protocol used for the library was the immunoSEQ multiplex PCR assay. In most patients, genomic DNA was isolated using the Qiagen DNeasy Blood and Tissue Kit and sent frozen to Adaptive Biotechnologies for TCR sequencing. Adaptive Biotechnologies carried out high-throughput TCR-beta CDR3 sequencing of genomic DNA for most patients. The source study handled its data this way. TCR sequencing data were retrieved from Adaptive's ImmunoSEQ software for 15 to 20 patients, whereas a few other patients were processed with MiXCR and VDJtools. CD4 versus CD8 sorting errors were corrected by removing sequences found in both subsets at a frequency ratio below 5:1. CDR3 nucleotide sequences shared by donor and recipient were removed because the origin of these sequences could not be assigned. To be classed as alloreactive, a clone needed at least 2-fold expansion over unstimulated cells and a minimum CFSE-low frequency of 0.002% (template counts) or 0.001% (read counts). Clones detected in sequenced pre-transplant spleen, lymph node, or MLR CFSE-low populations of the donor or recipient were defined as mappable. The cumulative frequency of alloreactive clones was calculated as a percentage of all sequences, weighted by copy number. TCRdb stores this immuneACCESS table with in-frame sequences only. Part of the clones is absent; in the studies checked, under half of the shortfall reflects unresolved V genes, and no reason is known for the rest. The V and J calls and clone size come from that table; D and trimming were worked out from the DNA. This sample comprises fewer than 150,000 clones, approximately 92% of them detected only once. Roughly 0.15% of the sample lies in the top ten.

The sample's time point, from its label and the paper: cells obtained before transplantation from donor or recipient. CD3+CD4+ and CD3+CD8+ populations were FACS-sorted from unstimulated pre-transplant donor and recipient cells taken from spleen or lymph nodes. From cysteine to phenylalanine, the CDR3 is 13 amino acids long. The DNA shown is the 39-base CDR3, in frame from base 1. V lost 3 bases and J lost 4 bases; the stretch between them is 9 bases long. The germline V gene (reference sequence) gives CDR1 as WNHNN and CDR2 as SYGVQD. The source is a human donor who received an intestinal transplant. The sequence joins TRBV10-1 to TRBJ2-5; tentative D gene TRBD2, with 5 bases matching. The starting material was unstimulated CD4+ T cells sorted from spleen or lymph node cells, obtained before intestinal transplant. At the DNA level, the sequence is TGCGCCAGCAGTGAAAGTGGGAGAGAGACCCAGTACTTC. This codes for CASSESGRETQYF.